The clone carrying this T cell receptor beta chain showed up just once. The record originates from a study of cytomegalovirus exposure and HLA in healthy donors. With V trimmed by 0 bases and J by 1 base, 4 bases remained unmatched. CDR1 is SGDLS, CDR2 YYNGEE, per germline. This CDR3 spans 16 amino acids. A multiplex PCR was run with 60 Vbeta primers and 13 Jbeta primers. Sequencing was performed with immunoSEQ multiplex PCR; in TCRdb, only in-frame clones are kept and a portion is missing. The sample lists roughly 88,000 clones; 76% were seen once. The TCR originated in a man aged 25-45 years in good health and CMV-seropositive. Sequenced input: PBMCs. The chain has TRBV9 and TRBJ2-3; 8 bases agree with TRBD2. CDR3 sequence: CASSVGVRGGTDTQYF. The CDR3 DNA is TGTGCCAGCAGCGTAGGGGTGCGGGGGGGCACAGATACGCAGTATTTT. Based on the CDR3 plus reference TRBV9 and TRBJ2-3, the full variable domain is DSGVTQTPKHLITATGQRVTLRCSPRSGDLSVYWYQQSLDQGLQFLIQYYNGEERAKGNILERFSAQQFPDLHSELNLSSLELGDSALYFCASSVGVRGGTDTQYFGPGTRLTVL.